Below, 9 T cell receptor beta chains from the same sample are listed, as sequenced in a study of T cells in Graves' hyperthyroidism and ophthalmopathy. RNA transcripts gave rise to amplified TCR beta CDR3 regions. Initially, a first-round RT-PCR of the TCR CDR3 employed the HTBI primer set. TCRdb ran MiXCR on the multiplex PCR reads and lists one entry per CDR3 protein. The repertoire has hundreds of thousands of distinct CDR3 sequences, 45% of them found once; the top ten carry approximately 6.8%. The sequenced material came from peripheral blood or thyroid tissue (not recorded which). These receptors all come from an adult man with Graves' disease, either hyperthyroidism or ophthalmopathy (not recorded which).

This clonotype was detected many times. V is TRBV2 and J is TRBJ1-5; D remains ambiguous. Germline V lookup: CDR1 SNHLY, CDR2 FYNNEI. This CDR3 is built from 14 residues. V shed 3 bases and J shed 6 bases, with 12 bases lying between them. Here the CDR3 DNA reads TGTGCCAGCAGTGATCTTGGAGGTGGTCAGCCCCAGCATTTT. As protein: CASSDLGGGQPQHF.

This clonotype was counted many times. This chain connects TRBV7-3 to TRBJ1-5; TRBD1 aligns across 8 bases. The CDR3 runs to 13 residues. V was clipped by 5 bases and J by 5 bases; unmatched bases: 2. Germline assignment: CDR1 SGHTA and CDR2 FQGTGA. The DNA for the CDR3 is TGTGCCAGCAGCGCGGACAGGGATCAGCCCCAGCATTTT. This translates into CASSADRDQPQHF.

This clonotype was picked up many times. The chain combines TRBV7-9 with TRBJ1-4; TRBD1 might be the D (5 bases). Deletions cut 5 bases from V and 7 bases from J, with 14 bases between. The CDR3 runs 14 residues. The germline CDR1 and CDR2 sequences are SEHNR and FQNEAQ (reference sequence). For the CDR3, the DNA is TGTGCCAGCAGCCCCACAGGAGACTCTGAAAAACTGTTTTTT. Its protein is CASSPTGDSEKLFF.

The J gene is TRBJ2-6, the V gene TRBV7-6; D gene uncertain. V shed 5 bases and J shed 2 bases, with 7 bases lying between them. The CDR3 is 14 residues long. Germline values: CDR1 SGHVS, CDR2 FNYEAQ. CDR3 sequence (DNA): TGTGCCAGCAGCCAGAACGCTGGGGCCAACGTCCTGACTTTC. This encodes CASSQNAGANVLTF.

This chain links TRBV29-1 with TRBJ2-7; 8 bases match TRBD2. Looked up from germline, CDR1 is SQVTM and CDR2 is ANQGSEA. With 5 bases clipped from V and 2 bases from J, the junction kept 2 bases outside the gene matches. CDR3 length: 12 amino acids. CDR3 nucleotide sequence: TGCAGCGTTCAAGCGGGGGCCTACGAGCAGTACTTC. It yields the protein CSVQAGAYEQYF.

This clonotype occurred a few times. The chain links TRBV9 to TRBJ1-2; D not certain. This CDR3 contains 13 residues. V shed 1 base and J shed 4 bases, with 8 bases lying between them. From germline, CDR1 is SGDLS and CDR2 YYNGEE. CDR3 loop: CASSVIGSYGYTF. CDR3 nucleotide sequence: TGTGCCAGCAGCGTAATTGGCAGCTATGGCTACACCTTC. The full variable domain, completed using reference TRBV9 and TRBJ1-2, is DSGVTQTPKHLITATGQRVTLRCSPRSGDLSVYWYQQSLDQGLQFLIQYYNGEERAKGNILERFSAQQFPDLHSELNLSSLELGDSALYFCASSVIGSYGYTFGSGTRLTVV.

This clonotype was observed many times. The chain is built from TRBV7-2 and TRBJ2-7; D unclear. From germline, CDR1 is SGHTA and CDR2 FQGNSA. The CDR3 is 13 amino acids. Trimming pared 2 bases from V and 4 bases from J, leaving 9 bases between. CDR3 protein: CASSLRPGYEQYF. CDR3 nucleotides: TGTGCCAGCAGCTTACGTCCGGGTTACGAGCAGTACTTC.

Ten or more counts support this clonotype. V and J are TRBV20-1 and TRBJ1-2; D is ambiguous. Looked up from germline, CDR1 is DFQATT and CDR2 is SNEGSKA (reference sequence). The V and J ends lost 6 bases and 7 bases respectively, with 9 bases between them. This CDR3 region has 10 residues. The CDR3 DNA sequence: TGCAGTGCCCCTTTCTTTGGCTACACCTTC. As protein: CSAPFFGYTF.

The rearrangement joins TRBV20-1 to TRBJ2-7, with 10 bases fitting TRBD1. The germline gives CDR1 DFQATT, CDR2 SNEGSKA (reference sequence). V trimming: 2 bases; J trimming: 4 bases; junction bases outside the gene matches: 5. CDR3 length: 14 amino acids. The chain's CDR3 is CSARSADRGYEQYF. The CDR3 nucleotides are TGCAGTGCTAGATCCGCGGACAGGGGGTACGAGCAGTACTTC.